This TCR beta chain was obtained from a study of T cells in Graves' hyperthyroidism and ophthalmopathy. Study information: Peripheral blood was acquired at first diagnosis, ahead of any therapy whatsoever.

A few counts support this clonotype. Germline V lookup: CDR1 MDHEN, CDR2 SYDVKM. The CDR3 spans 16 residues. V lost 4 bases to trimming and J lost 1 base; unmatched junction nucleotides: 6. TCR beta CDR3 regions were amplified from RNA. RT-PCR in the first round (using the HTBI primer set) targeted the TCR CDR3. MiXCR was run by TCRdb on the multiplex PCR reads, yielding one entry per CDR3 protein. Among 250,000 to 300,000 distinct CDR3 sequences listed, approximately 18% were seen once. The specimen sequenced was blood. The V and J genes are TRBV28 and TRBJ2-2, with 7 bases identical to TRBD1. This receptor was taken from a man aged 45-65 years with Graves' ophthalmopathy. In nucleotides, the CDR3 is TGTGCCAGCAGTTCCCGGACAGGAGTGAACACCGGGGAGCTGTTTTTT. Its protein product is CASSSRTGVNTGELFF.